Below, 15 T cell receptor beta chains from the same sample are listed, as sequenced in a study of metastatic and nonmetastatic thyroid tumors. Every patient was untreated before thyroid surgery. TCRdb re-called the PCR reads via MiXCR. Of over 55,000 clones listed, 25% to 35% were seen once; the top ten hold around 15%. The sample consisted of blood. These receptors were taken from a female donor with papillary thyroid cancer or a benign thyroid nodule (not recorded which). Some clones in this sample may be carry-over from other donors' samples.

This clone has a handful of counts. V usage is TRBV15 and J usage is TRBJ2-5, with D possibly TRBD1 on 5 matching bases. The CDR3 runs 13 residues. In germline, CDR1 is LNHNV, CDR2 YYDKDF (reference sequence). V lost 2 bases and J 2 bases, leaving 6 bases between the germline ends. The chain's CDR3 is CATSRQGQETQYF. The DNA of the CDR3 is TGTGCCACCAGCAGACAGGGACAAGAGACCCAGTACTTC. Filled out from reference TRBV15 and TRBJ2-5, the complete variable domain reads DAMVIQNPRYQVTQFGKPVTLSCSQTLNHNVMYWYQQKSSQAPKLLFHYYDKDFNNEADTPDNFQSRRPNTSFCFLDIRSPGLGDTAMYLCATSRQGQETQYFGPGTRLLVL.

This clone showed up just a few times. This chain connects TRBV27 to TRBJ1-5; 7 positions match TRBD1. V gave up 5 bases and J gave up 7 bases; unmatched junction bases: 5. The germline V gene has CDR1 MNHEY and CDR2 SMNVEV (reference sequence). The CDR3 is made up of 13 amino acids. In DNA, the CDR3 is TGTGCCAGCAGTCGACAGGGTGGCCAGCCCCAGCATTTT. Its protein is CASSRQGGQPQHF.

This clone was seen repeatedly, ten times or more. As DNA, the CDR3 is TGTGCCAGCAGCTTGCCCAAGCGTGGGGGGAGCACAGATACGCAGTATTTT. This translates into CASSLPKRGGSTDTQYF. The chain combines TRBV11-1 with TRBJ2-3; a possible D gene is TRBD2 (6 bases). Trimming left V 3 bases short and J 0 bases short, with 16 bases between. The CDR3 is 17 amino acids. Per germline, CDR1 SGHAT and CDR2 FQDESV (reference sequence).

The rearrangement joins TRBV20-1 to TRBJ2-7; possibly TRBD2 for D (7 bases). This CDR3 has 13 amino acids. The V end lost 6 bases, the J end lost 4 bases, and 16 bases lay between the germline ends. Per germline, CDR1 DFQATT and CDR2 SNEGSKA (reference sequence). The CDR3: CSAEGGASYEQYF. In nucleotides, the CDR3 is TGCAGTGCGGAAGGGGGGGCGTCTTACGAGCAGTACTTC.

The chain has TRBV7-2 and TRBJ1-6, with 11 nucleotides matching TRBD1. Trimming cost V 5 bases and J 6 bases; bases outside gene matches: 3. Germline V gives CDR1 SGHTA, CDR2 FQGNSA. This CDR3 is 15 amino acids long. Written as DNA, the CDR3 is TGTGCCAGCAGCCCGGACAGGGGGCTTAATTCACCCCTCCACTTT. Translation gives CASSPDRGLNSPLHF.

The chain uses TRBV20-1 and TRBJ2-5; 9 bases are a match to TRBD2. The J segment lost 5 bases and the V segment lost 5 bases, leaving 12 bases of the junction unmatched. The germline gives CDR1 DFQATT, CDR2 SNEGSKA (reference sequence). This CDR3 has 15 amino acids. Written as DNA, the CDR3 is TGCAGTGCTGGAGCTGAGGCGGGAGGGCCGGAGACCCAGTACTTC. Its protein is CSAGAEAGGPETQYF.

The V call is TRBV5-5, the J call TRBJ2-3, with a tentative D call TRBD1 (6 bases). The V gene's germline CDR1 is SGHKS and CDR2 YYEKEE (reference sequence). The V and J ends lost 3 bases and 5 bases respectively, with 13 bases between them. The CDR3 length is 14 residues. CDR3 region: CASSSDSFKDTQYF. The CDR3 DNA reads TGTGCCAGCAGCTCGGACAGTTTCAAAGATACGCAGTATTTT.

J is TRBJ2-1 and V is TRBV30; D ambiguous. Trimming pared 4 bases from V and 15 bases from J, leaving 16 bases between. The V gene's germline CDR1 is GTSNPN and CDR2 SVGIG (reference sequence). The CDR3 spans 11 residues. The CDR3 region is CAWTLGLRRFF. In DNA, the CDR3 is TGTGCCTGGACCCTGGGCCTTAGGCGGTTCTTC.

This clone was observed a handful of times. J is TRBJ2-1 and V is TRBV6-1; 8 bases line up with TRBD2. The germline V gene encodes CDR1 MNHNS and CDR2 SASEGT. The length of the CDR3 is 17 residues. V lost 7 bases and J lost 8; bases outside the gene matches: 19. CDR3 region: CASNGGGLMVFRDEQFF. CDR3 DNA: TGTGCCAGCAATGGCGGGGGGTTAATGGTTTTCAGGGATGAGCAGTTCTTC.

The V call is TRBV30, the J call TRBJ1-2; TRBD1 might be the D (5 bases). The CDR3 covers 14 residues. Germline CDR1 reads GTSNPN; CDR2 reads SVGIG (reference sequence). CDR3 protein: CVVERQLANYGYTF. The CDR3 nucleotides are TGTGTCGTAGAACGACAGTTAGCTAACTATGGCTACACCTTC.

The rearrangement joins TRBV19 to TRBJ2-6; unclear D gene. V dropped 4 bases and J dropped 0 bases, with 10 bases sitting between them. CDR3 length equals 16 residues. Germline CDR1 and CDR2: LNHDA and SQIVND (reference sequence). The CDR3 is CASSTSILSGANVLTF. CDR3 DNA sequence: TGTGCCAGTAGTACGTCTATCCTCTCTGGGGCCAACGTCCTGACTTTC.

This clone was recorded many times. This rearrangement joins TRBV27 to TRBJ2-5; the D gene is possibly TRBD2 (5 bases). Germline V gene sequence: CDR1 MNHEY, CDR2 SMNVEV (reference sequence). This CDR3 region has 14 residues. V lost 1 base and J lost 4, with 10 bases in between. For the CDR3, the DNA is TGTGCCAGCAGTTTATTTTCTAGCAGAGAGACCCAGTACTTC. It yields the protein CASSLFSSRETQYF.

The rearrangement links TRBV14 to TRBJ1-2; D not resolved. The V and J ends lost 3 bases and 8 bases respectively, with 16 bases between them. The CDR3 contains 14 residues. Germline loops: CDR1 SGHDN, CDR2 FVKESK. Here the CDR3 DNA reads TGTGCCAGCAGCCAGGAGGAGTTCCCTTTGGGCTACACCTTC. Translated: CASSQEEFPLGYTF.

This clone has only a few counts. At one end the junction does not follow the germline gene, possibly because of a read error. The chain employs TRBV6-1 and TRBJ2-3, with TRBD2 identical over 7 bases. The CDR3 is 15 residues long. Germline V CDR1 and CDR2: MNHNS, SASEGT. CDR3 bases: TGTGCCAGCAGTGACGAAGCGGGGTACACAAATACGCAGTATTTT. Residues: CASSDEAGYTNTQYF.

This clone was recorded a few times. The chain links TRBV6-5 to TRBJ1-2; possibly TRBD1 for D (6 bases). Germline V gene sequence: CDR1 MNHEY, CDR2 SVGAGI. The CDR3 length is 16 residues. Trimming took off 0 bases at V and 1 base at J, with 12 bases between the two ends. The CDR3 region is CASSYSGGGSNYGYTF. The CDR3 coding sequence is TGTGCCAGCAGTTACTCGGGAGGGGGTAGTAACTATGGCTACACCTTC.